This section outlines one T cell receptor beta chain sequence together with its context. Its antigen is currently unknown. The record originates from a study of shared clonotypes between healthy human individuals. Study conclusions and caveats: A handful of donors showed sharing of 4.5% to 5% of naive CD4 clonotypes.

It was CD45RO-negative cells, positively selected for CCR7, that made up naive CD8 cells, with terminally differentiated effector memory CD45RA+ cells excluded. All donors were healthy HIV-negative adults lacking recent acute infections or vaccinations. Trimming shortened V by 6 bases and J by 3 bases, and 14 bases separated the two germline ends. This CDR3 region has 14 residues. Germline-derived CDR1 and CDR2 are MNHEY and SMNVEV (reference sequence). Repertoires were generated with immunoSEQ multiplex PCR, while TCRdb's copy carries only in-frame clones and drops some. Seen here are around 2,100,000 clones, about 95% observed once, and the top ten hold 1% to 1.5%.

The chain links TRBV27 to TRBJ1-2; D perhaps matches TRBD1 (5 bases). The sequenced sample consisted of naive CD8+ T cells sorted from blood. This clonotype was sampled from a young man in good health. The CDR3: CASRTREGYYGYTF. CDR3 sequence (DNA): TGTGCCAGCAGGACCAGGGAAGGCTACTATGGCTACACCTTC.